This is a list of T cell receptor beta chains from one sample in a study of circulating and synovial CD4+ cells in juvenile arthritis. The protocol was immunoSEQ multiplex PCR, while the TCRdb copy is restricted to in-frame clones and leaves out a portion. Of several thousand clones in the sample, about four fifths were seen once. The material sequenced was CD4+ T cells from synovial fluid. These receptors originate from a human donor with juvenile idiopathic arthritis. The CDR3 runs from the conserved cysteine through the conserved F or W. A D gene is named only where the DNA matches it firmly. Clone size appears in some rows only: once, few, many, or a class for an expanded clone.

v_gene	d_gene	j_gene	abundance	CDR3aa	CDR3nt
TRBV29-1	-	TRBJ2-7	-	CSVEKGLGSYEQYF	TGCAGCGTTGAGAAGGGGCTCGGGTCCTACGAGCAGTACTTC
TRBV30	TRBD1	TRBJ1-3	-	CAWSPDRAAGNTIYF	TGTGCCTGGAGCCCGGACAGGGCGGCGGGAAACACCATATATTTT
TRBV20-1	TRBD1	TRBJ1-2	-	CSADRENGYTF	TGCAGTGCAGACAGGGAAAATGGCTACACCTTC
TRBV5-1	TRBD1	TRBJ2-5	-	CASSLAGTGETQYF	TGCGCCAGCAGCTTGGCGGGGACAGGAGAGACCCAGTACTTC
TRBV30	-	TRBJ2-7	-	CAWSVLRYEQYF	TGTGCCTGGAGTGTACTCCGGTACGAGCAGTACTTC
TRBV6-1	TRBD1	TRBJ1-2	-	CASRSPGQGERGYTF	TGTGCCAGCCGAAGCCCGGGACAGGGGGAGAGAGGCTACACCTTC
TRBV2	-	TRBJ1-6	-	CASSEDRNNSPLHF	TGTGCCAGCAGTGAAGACAGGAATAATTCACCCCTCCACTTT
TRBV11-2	TRBD1	TRBJ2-7	-	CASSPRQGPGYEQYF	TGTGCCAGCAGCCCCAGACAGGGACCGGGGTACGAGCAGTACTTC
TRBV2	-	TRBJ2-2	once	CASSGPTGGGRELFF	TGTGCCAGCAGCGGCCCGACTGGGGGGGGCCGGGAGCTGTTTTTT
TRBV30	TRBD1	TRBJ2-3	-	CAWSDPQGASDTQYF	TGTGCCTGGAGCGATCCCCAGGGGGCTTCAGATACGCAGTATTTT
TRBV6-1	-	TRBJ2-7	-	CASSYYEQYF	TGTGCCAGCAGTTACTACGAGCAGTACTTC
TRBV30	-	TRBJ2-7	-	CAWSYEYGQYF	TGTGCCTGGAGCTACGAATACGGGCAGTACTTC
TRBV18	TRBD1	TRBJ2-1	-	CASSPGQGKGSEQFF	TGTGCCAGCTCCCCGGGACAGGGAAAAGGAAGTGAGCAGTTCTTC
TRBV29-1	-	TRBJ2-5	-	CSVDSGGDETQYF	TGCAGCGTTGATTCTGGGGGCGACGAGACCCAGTACTTC
TRBV19	-	TRBJ1-2	few	CASSPRGFSNYGYTF	TGTGCCAGTAGTCCCAGGGGCTTCAGCAACTATGGCTACACCTTC
TRBV29-1	TRBD1	TRBJ1-6	-	CSVDPPRGLNSPLHF	TGCAGCGTTGACCCGCCCAGGGGGCTCAATTCCCCCCTCCACTTT
TRBV10-3	-	TRBJ1-1	-	CATTPVRSHDKNTEAFF	TGTGCCACCACCCCCGTTCGGTCGCACGACAAGAACACTGAAGCTTTCTTT
TRBV10-1	-	TRBJ2-2	once	CASSRDTGELFF	TGCGCCAGCAGCCGAGACACCGGGGAGCTGTTTTTT
TRBV4-1	TRBD2	TRBJ2-3	-	CASSQGGGTSGGDTQYF	TGCGCCAGCAGCCAAGGGGGCGGGACTAGCGGGGGGGATACGCAGTATTTT
TRBV28	TRBD1	TRBJ1-1	once	CASSRRTGGTWGTEAFF	TGTGCCAGCAGTCGTAGGACAGGGGGTACTTGGGGCACTGAAGCTTTCTTT
TRBV5-6	-	TRBJ1-1	-	CASSFMNTEAFF	TGTGCCAGCAGCTTTATGAACACTGAAGCTTTCTTT
TRBV6-5	TRBD2	TRBJ2-5	-	CASSYMVAGGRETQYF	TGTGCCAGCAGTTACATGGTAGCGGGGGGGCGGGAGACCCAGTACTTC
TRBV7-8	-	TRBJ2-5	-	CASTDLGGLETQYF	TGTGCCAGCACCGATTTGGGAGGACTTGAGACCCAGTACTTC
TRBV6-5	TRBD1	TRBJ1-6	-	CASRPQGENSPLHF	TGTGCCAGCAGACCACAGGGGGAAAATTCCCCCCTCCACTTT
TRBV5-1	-	TRBJ2-7	-	CASRRDPPGTYEQYF	TGCGCCAGCAGACGTGACCCCCCAGGCACCTACGAGCAGTACTTC
TRBV30	-	TRBJ1-2	-	CAWSLRGPNYGYTF	TGTGCCTGGAGTCTCAGGGGACCTAACTATGGCTACACCTTC
TRBV29-1	-	TRBJ1-1	-	CSVNQGSGVVAFF	TGCAGCGTCAACCAGGGGTCCGGGGTGGTGGCTTTCTTT
TRBV6-1	-	TRBJ2-4	-	CASSSDPGEVNIQYF	TGTGCCAGCAGCTCCGATCCGGGGGAGGTAAACATTCAGTACTTC
TRBV7-3	TRBD1	TRBJ2-5	-	CASSLKGQGGETQYF	TGTGCCAGCAGCTTAAAGGGACAGGGCGGGGAGACCCAGTACTTC
TRBV7-6	TRBD1	TRBJ2-7	once	CASSPGTAVEQYF	TGTGCCAGCAGCCCAGGGACAGCCGTTGAGCAGTACTTC
TRBV10-3	TRBD1	TRBJ2-5	-	CAISESTGGAGPQETQYF	TGTGCCATCAGTGAGTCGACAGGGGGCGCAGGACCCCAAGAGACCCAGTACTTC
TRBV11-3	TRBD2	TRBJ2-1	-	CASSHGAGADNEQFF	TGTGCCAGCAGTCACGGGGCGGGAGCAGACAATGAGCAGTTCTTC
TRBV30	TRBD2	TRBJ2-3	-	CAWSRGSGPADTQYF	TGTGCCTGGAGCCGAGGTAGCGGGCCAGCAGATACGCAGTATTTT
TRBV6-6	-	TRBJ1-6	-	CASSWRERSPLHF	TGTGCCAGCAGTTGGCGGGAAAGATCACCCCTCCACTTT
TRBV5-6	TRBD1	TRBJ2-7	-	CASSVGTAYEQYF	TGTGCCAGCAGCGTGGGGACAGCCTACGAGCAGTACTTC
TRBV9	-	TRBJ1-3	once	CASSPRQTHSGNTIYF	TGTGCCAGCAGCCCACGACAGACTCACTCTGGAAACACCATATATTTT
TRBV9	-	TRBJ2-2	once	CASSVGGMSTGELFF	TGTGCCAGCAGCGTTGGAGGGATGAGCACCGGGGAGCTGTTTTTT
TRBV27	-	TRBJ1-4	-	CASSFSGINEKLFF	TGTGCCAGCAGTTTCTCAGGGATTAATGAAAAACTGTTTTTT
TRBV5-1	-	TRBJ1-4	few	CASRPEEATNEKLFF	TGCGCCAGCCGGCCAGAGGAGGCAACTAATGAAAAACTGTTTTTT
TRBV19	TRBD1	TRBJ1-5	few	CASSGTGGNQPQHF	TGTGCCAGTAGTGGGACAGGAGGCAATCAGCCCCAGCATTTT
TRBV6-6	TRBD2	TRBJ2-7	-	CASGDLAGGFHEQYF	TGTGCCAGCGGGGACCTAGCGGGAGGGTTCCACGAGCAGTACTTC
TRBV19	-	TRBJ1-5	-	CASSIRQDNQPQHF	TGTGCCAGTAGTATCCGCCAGGACAATCAGCCCCAGCATTTT
TRBV5-1	-	TRBJ2-1	-	CASSPNGRRASNEQFF	TGCGCCAGCAGTCCGAACGGACGGAGGGCCAGCAATGAGCAGTTCTTC
TRBV7-3	-	TRBJ2-2	-	CASSVRSAEGLNTGELFF	TGTGCCAGCAGCGTAAGGTCGGCAGAGGGCTTGAACACCGGGGAGCTGTTTTTT
TRBV2	-	TRBJ1-5	-	CASSRSRGNQPQHF	TGTGCCAGCAGTAGGAGCAGGGGCAATCAGCCCCAGCATTTT
TRBV30	TRBD2	TRBJ2-3	-	CAWSVSWLAGGSTDTQYF	TGTGCCTGGAGTGTATCTTGGCTAGCGGGAGGTAGCACAGATACGCAGTATTTT
TRBV7-9	-	TRBJ1-2	-	CASSPGSARYGYTF	TGTGCCAGCAGCCCCGGGTCCGCCCGTTATGGCTACACCTTC
TRBV5-1	-	TRBJ1-3	few	CASSTSLSSGNTIYF	TGCGCCAGCAGCACCAGTTTAAGCTCTGGAAACACCATATATTTT
TRBV28	TRBD1	TRBJ1-4	few	CASSSTGGKLFF	TGTGCCAGCAGTTCTACAGGGGGAAAACTGTTTTTT
TRBV7-9	TRBD1	TRBJ2-1	-	CASSPRDRVKNEQFF	TGTGCCAGCAGCCCCCGGGACAGGGTAAAGAATGAGCAGTTCTTC
TRBV9	-	TRBJ2-5	-	CASSVVGGRETQYF	TGTGCCAGCAGCGTAGTTGGCGGTAGGGAGACCCAGTACTTC
TRBV19	-	TRBJ1-1	-	CASSREFGVGTEAFF	TGTGCCAGTAGTAGAGAATTCGGGGTCGGCACTGAAGCTTTCTTT
TRBV7-2	TRBD2	TRBJ2-1	-	CASSFKSGGEQFF	TGTGCCAGCAGCTTTAAGAGCGGGGGCGAGCAGTTCTTC
TRBV5-4	TRBD1	TRBJ2-7	-	CASSDNRGRTYEQYF	TGTGCCAGCAGCGATAACAGGGGGCGGACCTACGAGCAGTACTTC
TRBV5-1	-	TRBJ1-1	-	CASSLVLQGRNTEAFF	TGCGCCAGCAGCTTGGTCCTGCAGGGTCGAAACACTGAAGCTTTCTTT
TRBV28	TRBD2	TRBJ2-7	-	CASNSGRGEQYF	TGTGCCAGCAATAGCGGGAGAGGCGAGCAGTACTTC
TRBV5-8	-	TRBJ2-6	-	CASSLTRAGANVLTF	TGTGCCAGCAGCTTAACCAGGGCTGGGGCCAACGTCCTGACTTTC
TRBV5-8	TRBD1	TRBJ2-7	-	CASSPDRVHEQYF	TGTGCCAGCAGCCCGGACAGGGTCCACGAGCAGTACTTC
TRBV6-5	-	TRBJ2-1	-	CASSYQGGKGNEQFF	TGTGCCAGCAGTTACCAGGGCGGGAAGGGTAATGAGCAGTTCTTC